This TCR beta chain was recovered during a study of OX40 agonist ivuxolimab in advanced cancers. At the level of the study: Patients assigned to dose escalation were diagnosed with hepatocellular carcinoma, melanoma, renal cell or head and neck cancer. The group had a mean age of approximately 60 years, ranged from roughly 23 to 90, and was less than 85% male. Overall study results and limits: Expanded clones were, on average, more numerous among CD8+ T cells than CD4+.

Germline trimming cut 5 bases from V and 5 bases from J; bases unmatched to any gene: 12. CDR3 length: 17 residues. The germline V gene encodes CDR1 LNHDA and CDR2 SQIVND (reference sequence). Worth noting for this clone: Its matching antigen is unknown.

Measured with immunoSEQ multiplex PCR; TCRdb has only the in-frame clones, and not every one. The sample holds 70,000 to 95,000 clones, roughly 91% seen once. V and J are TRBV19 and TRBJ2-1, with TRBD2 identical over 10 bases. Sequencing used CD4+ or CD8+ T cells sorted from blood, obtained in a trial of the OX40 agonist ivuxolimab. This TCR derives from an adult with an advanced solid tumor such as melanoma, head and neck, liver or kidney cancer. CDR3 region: CASSRGAGTSDNNEQFF. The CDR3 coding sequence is TGTGCCAGTAGTCGAGGGGCCGGGACTAGCGACAACAATGAGCAGTTCTTC.